This TCR beta chain was documented in a study of shared clonotypes between healthy human individuals. This clone was recorded once. Genomic DNA (from each subset) was split evenly across several immunoSEQ plates. In replicate PCRs of sorted subsets, roughly 200 ng DNA, about 30,000 T cell genomes, was used. Assay used: immunoSEQ multiplex PCR; TCRdb lists only in-frame clones, some missing. This sample has some 2,500,000 clones; under 95% occur once, and the top ten carry 0.37%. This TCR was recovered from a man between 18 and 35 years old in good health. Some clones in this sample may be carry-over from other donors' samples. The material sequenced was naive CD4+ T cells from PBMCs. Subset noted: CD45RA+ positively selected.

The CDR3 here is CASSYSRTRSSYEQYF. DNA of the CDR3: TGTGCCAGCAGTTACTCGAGGACCAGAAGCTCCTACGAGCAGTACTTC. This chain links TRBV6-5 with TRBJ2-7; D remains unclear. This CDR3 has 16 residues. The germline V and J ends were trimmed by 0 bases and 0 bases, with 12 bases remaining between them. Germline V gene lookup returns CDR1 MNHEY and CDR2 SVGAGI.